A selection of T cell receptor beta chains follows, all from one sample in a study of cytomegalovirus exposure and HLA in healthy donors. Data came from immunoSEQ multiplex PCR; TCRdb stores just in-frame clones and leaves some out. The sample yields 200,000 to 250,000 clones, around 89% seen once. Sequences were obtained from PBMCs. Receptors were obtained from a woman aged 18-29 years in good health and CMV-seronegative. Each CDR3 is given with its conserved first and last residue. Each record gives: J gene, V gene, D gene, CDR3 DNA, CDR3 protein. A D gene is named only where the DNA matches it firmly.

TRBJ1-2	TRBV11-3	-	TGTGCCAGCAGCTTAGATGGAGGGACTTGGCTAAGCAACTATGGCTACACCTTC	CASSLDGGTWLSNYGYTF
TRBJ2-1	TRBV11-2	TRBD2	TGTGCCAGCAGCTTAGGGACTAGCGGAGCGGGTGAGCAGTTCTTC	CASSLGTSGAGEQFF
TRBJ2-3	TRBV7-3	TRBD2	TGTGCCAGCAGCCCCCGGGGGGGCACAGATACGCAGTATTTT	CASSPRGGTDTQYF
TRBJ1-2	TRBV5-8	-	TGTGCCAGCAGCCCCACCACAGGCCGCTATGGCTACACCTTC	CASSPTTGRYGYTF
TRBJ2-7	TRBV15	TRBD2	TGTGCCACCAGCAGAGACAGGACTAGCGGGCCCTACGAGCAGTACTTC	CATSRDRTSGPYEQYF
TRBJ2-1	TRBV7-9	-	TGTGCCAGCACCCAGATGAGGGCGGGGTATAATAAGCAGTTCTTC	CASTQMRAGYNKQFF
TRBJ2-1	TRBV10-1	TRBD2	TGCGCCAGCGGCAAGACTAGCGGGGGATCCAATGAGCAGTTCTTC	CASGKTSGGSNEQFF
TRBJ2-7	TRBV9	TRBD1	TGTGCCAGCAGCGGAACAGGGGACTACGAGCAGTACTTC	CASSGTGDYEQYF
TRBJ2-3	TRBV7-8	TRBD2	TGTGCCAGCAGCTTAGGACTAGCGGGAGGAGATACGCAGTATTTT	CASSLGLAGGDTQYF
TRBJ2-7	TRBV5-1	TRBD2	TGCGCCAGCAGCTTGACAACTAGCGGGGGGGCGTGGAGGTACGAGCAGTACTTC	CASSLTTSGGAWRYEQYF
TRBJ2-7	TRBV5-4	-	TGTGCCAGCAGCTTAAGCTCTTTGGCGGTGTACGAGCAGTACTTC	CASSLSSLAVYEQYF
TRBJ2-3	TRBV5-1	-	TGCGCCAGCAGCTCCGGGGTTAGCACAGATACGCAGTATTTT	CASSSGVSTDTQYF
TRBJ1-5	TRBV19	-	TGTGCCAGTAGTTCATCAGGAAATAGCAATCAGCCCCAGCATTTT	CASSSSGNSNQPQHF
TRBJ2-7	TRBV7-6	TRBD1	TGTGCCAGCAGCCTCTTTTTTGGGACAGATGTCTACGAGCAGTACTTC	CASSLFFGTDVYEQYF
TRBJ2-1	TRBV5-4	TRBD2	TGTGCCAGCAGCCACCTAGCGGGAGGGCCCGACAATGAGCAGTTCTTC	CASSHLAGGPDNEQFF
TRBJ1-1	TRBV18	-	TGTGCCAGCTCCAATCTCGGGGACACTGAAGCTTTCTTT	CASSNLGDTEAFF
TRBJ2-7	TRBV7-6	-	TGTGCCAGCAGCCTACGATCCGAGCAGTACTTC	CASSLRSEQYF
TRBJ2-1	TRBV19	TRBD2	TGTGCCAGTACGGCGGGGACTAGCTCCTACAATGAGCAGTTCTTC	CASTAGTSSYNEQFF
TRBJ2-1	TRBV2	TRBD2	TGTGCCAGCAGTACCCTAAGCGGGAGCTCCTACAATGAGCAGTTCTTC	CASSTLSGSSYNEQFF
TRBJ1-4	TRBV7-9	-	TGTGCCAGCAGCTTTGATGGGGGGATTAATGAAAAACTGTTTTTT	CASSFDGGINEKLFF
TRBJ2-5	TRBV5-8	TRBD1	TGTGCCAGCAGCTTGGGCCTCCGGGACAGGGGAGAGACCCAGTACTTC	CASSLGLRDRGETQYF
TRBJ2-1	TRBV19	-	TGTGCCAGTAGTTTGCGGTCTAGCAGCCGGTGGGAGCAGTTCTTC	CASSLRSSSRWEQFF
TRBJ2-1	TRBV27	-	TGTGCCAGCGGCGGGGCGAATATCCTAGACGCCTGGCTATTAAGCTCCTACAATGAGCAGTTCTTC	CASGGANILDAWLLSSYNEQFF
TRBJ2-5	TRBV7-2	TRBD1	TGTGCCAGCAGCTCCTTGGGGACAGGGCACAGAGAGACCCAGTACTTC	CASSSLGTGHRETQYF